This entry lists 14 T cell receptor beta chains sequenced from one sample in a study of shared clonotypes between healthy human individuals. Produced via immunoSEQ multiplex PCR; TCRdb's table is partial and in-frame only. The table records 2 million or so clones, about 95% of them present only once. As defined, naive CD8 cells were CD45RO-negative and positively selected for CCR7, with terminally differentiated effector memory CD45RA+ cells excluded. Sequenced input: naive CD8+ T cells sorted from blood. Receptors originate from a man aged 18 to 30 in good health.

DNA for the CDR3: TGTGCCAGCAGGATCGTAGAGACCCAGTACTTC. Its translation: CASRIVETQYF. The chain carries TRBV7-9 and TRBJ2-5, with D uncertain. Trimming took off 6 bases at V and 4 bases at J, with 6 bases between the two ends. This CDR3 contains 11 residues. CDR1 and CDR2 from the germline V gene are SEHNR and FQNEAQ (reference sequence).

The chain combines TRBV7-8 with TRBJ2-3; 8 bases line up with TRBD1. V shed 4 bases, J shed 3 bases, and the junction held 3 bases outside the gene matches. The CDR3 consists of 14 residues. Germline V lookup: CDR1 SGHVS, CDR2 FQNEAQ. The CDR3: CASSWTGLTDTQYF. The CDR3 DNA follows: TGTGCCAGCAGCTGGACAGGGTTGACAGATACGCAGTATTTT. The variable domain in full, with the rest retrieved from reference TRBV7-8 and TRBJ2-3, is GAGVSQSPRYKVAKRGQDVALRCDPISGHVSLFWYQQALGQGPEFLTYFQNEAQLDKSGLPSDRFFAERPEGSVSTLKIQRTQQEDSAVYLCASSWTGLTDTQYFGPGTRLTVL.

The J gene is TRBJ1-6, the V gene TRBV7-8; D is possibly TRBD1 (6 bases). The CDR3 totals 16 residues. The germline gives CDR1 SGHVS, CDR2 FQNEAQ. Trimming shortened V by 0 bases and J by 5 bases, and 11 bases separated the two germline ends. CDR3 DNA: TGTGCCAGCAGCTTAGCAGGACAGCTCCATAATTCACCCCTCCACTTT. Translated, it gives CASSLAGQLHNSPLHF.

V is TRBV9 and J is TRBJ2-7; TRBD1 aligns across 8 bases. The CDR3 contains 14 residues. The germline V gene has CDR1 SGDLS and CDR2 YYNGEE. V was pared by 4 bases and J by 2 bases, with 5 bases of the junction left unmatched. CDR3 DNA sequence: TGTGCCAGCAGCCCGCAGGACAGGGCCTACGAGCAGTACTTC. Translating it yields CASSPQDRAYEQYF.

The CDR3 here is CASSLLVNSGNTIYF. The CDR3 DNA reads as TGTGCCAGCAGCCTCCTCGTAAACTCTGGAAACACCATATATTTT. The chain couples TRBV6-5 to TRBJ1-3; D is undetermined. The CDR3 contains 15 residues. Trimming stripped 6 bases from V and 0 bases from J, with 12 bases between. Germline assignment: CDR1 MNHEY and CDR2 SVGAGI.

As regards this clone: The same CDR3 can be traced to other DNA sequences in this sample. The chain recombines TRBV9 with TRBJ2-7; D perhaps matches TRBD2 (5 bases). The germline gives CDR1 SGDLS, CDR2 YYNGEE. The CDR3 has 15 residues. V was trimmed by 0 bases and J by 0 bases, leaving 10 bases between them. The DNA for the CDR3 is TGTGCCAGCAGCGTAGCTGGGAGTAACTCCTACGAGCAGTACTTC. Protein: CASSVAGSNSYEQYF.

The V gene is TRBV30, the J gene TRBJ1-2, with D hard to call. Trimming took 0 bases from V and 2 from J, leaving 13 bases between them. The CDR3 is 15 amino acids. In germline, CDR1 is GTSNPN, CDR2 SVGIG (reference sequence). The CDR3 protein is CAWSVRGWENYGYTF. CDR3 sequence (DNA): TGTGCCTGGAGTGTACGTGGGTGGGAGAACTATGGCTACACCTTC.

The chain uses TRBV5-6 and TRBJ2-7; 7 bases line up with TRBD1. Germline values: CDR1 SGHDT, CDR2 YYEEEE. CDR3 length: 15 residues. The junction had 10 bases not matched to a gene; V was cut back by 3 bases and J by 4 bases. The CDR3, as DNA: TGTGCCAGCAGCTCTACAGGGGAAATGGAGTACGAGCAGTACTTC. Its translation is CASSSTGEMEYEQYF.

This rearrangement joins TRBV6-5 to TRBJ1-1; a weak D match, TRBD1 (6 bases). The length of the CDR3 is 14 residues. CDR1 is MNHEY, CDR2 SVGAGI, per germline. The V gene lost 7 bases and the J gene lost 4 bases, with 16 bases spanning the gap. Written as DNA, the CDR3 is TGTGCCAGCATCTCGCGACAGGAGGGCACTGAAGCTTTCTTT. Its translation is CASISRQEGTEAFF.

The genes are TRBV27 and TRBJ1-5; no reliable D call. This CDR3 has 16 residues. The germline CDR1 and CDR2 sequences are MNHEY and SMNVEV (reference sequence). Deletions cut 4 bases from V and 1 base from J, with 14 bases between. CDR3 bases: TGTGCCAGCAGTTCCTCGGCCGGGGAAAGCAATCAGCCCCAGCATTTT. It codes for CASSSSAGESNQPQHF.

This clone was picked up one time. The identical CDR3 is also encoded by other nucleotide sequences in the sample. The rearrangement uses TRBV27 and TRBJ2-3, with D possibly being TRBD2 (6 bases). This CDR3 has 15 amino acids. V was cut by 4 bases and J by 3 bases, with 14 bases left in between. Germline CDR1 is MNHEY and CDR2 is SMNVEV (reference sequence). The CDR3 region is CASSYLAGGTDTQYF. In DNA, the CDR3 is TGTGCCAGCAGTTACCTCGCCGGAGGGACAGATACGCAGTATTTT.

This clone was picked up one time. The CDR3 sequence is CASRAGGEETQYF. The CDR3 region has the DNA TGCGCCAGTCGGGCAGGGGGCGAAGAGACCCAGTACTTC. The rearrangement links TRBV5-1 to TRBJ2-5; 8 bases agree with TRBD1. The CDR3 spans 13 residues. Germline CDR1 is SGHRS and CDR2 is YFSETQ. V gave up 8 bases and J gave up 3 bases; unmatched junction bases: 6.

This clone was seen a single time. The CDR3 nucleotides read TGTGCCAGCAGCTCTGGCGGGTGGATCATGAACACTGAAGCTTTCTTT. Translating it yields CASSSGGWIMNTEAFF. This chain uses TRBV5-4 with TRBJ1-1, with D hard to call. The CDR3 sequence is 16 residues long. Trimming removed 3 bases at V and 0 bases at J, with 15 bases between. Germline loops: CDR1 SGHNT, CDR2 YYREEE (reference sequence).

The chain is built from TRBV9 and TRBJ2-1, with 7 nucleotides matching TRBD2. CDR3 length equals 15 residues. CDR1 is SGDLS, CDR2 YYNGEE, per germline. V lost 3 bases to trimming and J lost 7 bases; unmatched junction nucleotides: 10. The CDR3 loop reads CASSATSVGLNEQFF. The DNA of the CDR3 is TGTGCCAGCAGCGCCACTAGCGTGGGACTTAATGAGCAGTTCTTC.